This T cell receptor (beta chain) is from a study of T cell repertoires in cytomegalovirus infection. The overall study: It can be stated that public TCR beta signatures indicated CMV infection as well as a matching HLA type.

Trimming took off 0 bases at V and 6 bases at J, with 10 bases between the two ends. The CDR3 extends over 14 amino acids. CDR1 is SGHDN and CDR2 is FVKESK in the germline V gene. This clonotype was picked up a small number of times. Its antigen is as yet unknown. Whole-study findings and limits: Summed frequency of shared TCR beta families picked out CMV carriers who also had the relevant HLA.

TCRdb independently ran MiXCR on the reads; one entry per CDR3 protein. The sample comprises about 100,000 distinct CDR3 sequences, about 29% of which are singletons, and less than 75% rests with the top ten. The gene calls are TRBV14 and TRBJ2-3; no firm D call. Source: CD8+ T cells from cultured PBMCs, taken from culture after CMV antigen stimulation. The source is a human donor in good health (CMV status not recorded). Some clones in this sample may be carry-over from other donors' samples. The DNA of the CDR3 is TGTGCCAGCAGCCAAGATCCGTTGGGTGATACGCAGTATTTT. This codes for CASSQDPLGDTQYF.